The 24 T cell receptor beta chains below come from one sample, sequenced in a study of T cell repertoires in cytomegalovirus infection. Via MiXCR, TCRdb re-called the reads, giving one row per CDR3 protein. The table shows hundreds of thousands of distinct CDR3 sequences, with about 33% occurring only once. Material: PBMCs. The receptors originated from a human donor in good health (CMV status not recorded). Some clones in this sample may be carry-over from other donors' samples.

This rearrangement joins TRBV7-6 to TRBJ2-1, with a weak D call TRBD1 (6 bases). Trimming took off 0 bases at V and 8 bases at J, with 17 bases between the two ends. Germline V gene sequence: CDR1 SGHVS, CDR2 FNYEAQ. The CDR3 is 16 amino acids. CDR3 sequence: CASSLAGAKFFDEQFF. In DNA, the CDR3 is TGTGCCAGCAGCTTAGCGGGGGCAAAGTTTTTCGATGAGCAGTTCTTC.

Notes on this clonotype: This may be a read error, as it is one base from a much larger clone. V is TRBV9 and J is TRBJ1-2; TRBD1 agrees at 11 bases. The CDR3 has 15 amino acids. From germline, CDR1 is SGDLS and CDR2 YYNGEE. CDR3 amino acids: CSSSPEIGQGAGYTF. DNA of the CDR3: TGTTCCAGCAGCCCTGAAATAGGACAGGGGGCCGGCTACACCTTC.

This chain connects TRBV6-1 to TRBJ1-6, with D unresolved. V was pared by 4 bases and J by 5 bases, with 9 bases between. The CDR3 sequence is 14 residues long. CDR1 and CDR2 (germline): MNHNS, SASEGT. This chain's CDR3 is CASSVYRDNSPLHF. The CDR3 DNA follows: TGTGCCAGCAGTGTATACCGAGATAATTCACCCCTCCACTTT.

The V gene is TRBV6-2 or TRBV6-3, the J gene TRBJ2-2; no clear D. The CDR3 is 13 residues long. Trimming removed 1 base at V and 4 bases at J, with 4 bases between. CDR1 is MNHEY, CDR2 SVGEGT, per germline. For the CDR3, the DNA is TGTGCCAGCAGTTACTTCCCCACCGGGGAGCTGTTTTTT. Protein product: CASSYFPTGELFF.

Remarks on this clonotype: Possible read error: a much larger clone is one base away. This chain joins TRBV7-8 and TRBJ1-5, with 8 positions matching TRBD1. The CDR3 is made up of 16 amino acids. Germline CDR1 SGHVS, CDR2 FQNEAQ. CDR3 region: CASSAVTGAINHPQHF. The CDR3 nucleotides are TGTGCCAGCAGCGCCGTGACAGGGGCAATCAATCATCCCCAGCATTTT.

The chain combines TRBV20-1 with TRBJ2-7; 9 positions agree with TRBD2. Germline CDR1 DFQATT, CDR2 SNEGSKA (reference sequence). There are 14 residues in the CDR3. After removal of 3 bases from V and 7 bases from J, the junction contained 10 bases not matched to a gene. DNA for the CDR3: TGCAGTGCTAGTCGCTGGCGGGGGGGCTTGGAGCAGTACTTC. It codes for CSASRWRGGLEQYF.

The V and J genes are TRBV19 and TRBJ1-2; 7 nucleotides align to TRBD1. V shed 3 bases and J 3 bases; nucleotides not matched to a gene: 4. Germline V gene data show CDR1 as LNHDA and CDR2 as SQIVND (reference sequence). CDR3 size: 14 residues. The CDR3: CASSMRGGYYGYTF. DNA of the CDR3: TGTGCCAGTAGTATGAGAGGGGGCTACTATGGCTACACCTTC.

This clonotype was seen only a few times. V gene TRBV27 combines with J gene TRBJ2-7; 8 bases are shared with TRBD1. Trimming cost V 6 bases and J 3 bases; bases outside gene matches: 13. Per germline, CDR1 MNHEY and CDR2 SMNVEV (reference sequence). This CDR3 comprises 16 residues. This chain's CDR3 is CASSEKDRVPYYEQYF. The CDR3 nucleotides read TGTGCCAGCAGCGAAAAGGACAGGGTACCCTACTACGAGCAGTACTTC.

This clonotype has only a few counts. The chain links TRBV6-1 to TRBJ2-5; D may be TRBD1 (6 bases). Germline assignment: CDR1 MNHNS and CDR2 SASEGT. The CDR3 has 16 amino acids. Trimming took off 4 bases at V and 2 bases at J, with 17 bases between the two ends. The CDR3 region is CASSAPRHRVQETQYF. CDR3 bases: TGTGCCAGCAGTGCCCCCAGACACAGGGTACAAGAGACCCAGTACTTC.

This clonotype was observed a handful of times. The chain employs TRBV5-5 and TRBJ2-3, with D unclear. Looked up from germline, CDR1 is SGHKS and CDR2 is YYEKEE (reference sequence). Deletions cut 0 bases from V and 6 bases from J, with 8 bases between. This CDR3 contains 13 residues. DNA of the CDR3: TGTGCCAGCAGCTTGGCCCCGCGGGATACGCAGTATTTT. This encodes CASSLAPRDTQYF.

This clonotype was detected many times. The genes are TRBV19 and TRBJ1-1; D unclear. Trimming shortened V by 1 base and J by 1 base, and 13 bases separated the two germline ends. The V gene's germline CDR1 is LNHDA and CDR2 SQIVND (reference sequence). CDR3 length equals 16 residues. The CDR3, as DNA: TGTGCCAGTAGTATAGGCTCAGGCATTCCGAACACTGAAGCTTTCTTT. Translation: CASSIGSGIPNTEAFF.

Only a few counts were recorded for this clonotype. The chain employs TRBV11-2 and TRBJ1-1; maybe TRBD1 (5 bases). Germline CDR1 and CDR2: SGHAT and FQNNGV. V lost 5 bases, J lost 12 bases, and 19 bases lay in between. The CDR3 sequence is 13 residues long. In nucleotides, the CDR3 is TGTGCCAGCAGCGCCCAGGCGAGGGGTGCGACTTTCTTT. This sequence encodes CASSAQARGATFF.

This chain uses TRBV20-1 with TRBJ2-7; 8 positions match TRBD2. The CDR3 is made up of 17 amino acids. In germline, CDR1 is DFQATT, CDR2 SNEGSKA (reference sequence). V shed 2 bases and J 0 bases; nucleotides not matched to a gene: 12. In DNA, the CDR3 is TGCAGTGCTAGACGCCGGACTAGCCTTGACACCTCCTACGAGCAGTACTTC. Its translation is CSARRRTSLDTSYEQYF.

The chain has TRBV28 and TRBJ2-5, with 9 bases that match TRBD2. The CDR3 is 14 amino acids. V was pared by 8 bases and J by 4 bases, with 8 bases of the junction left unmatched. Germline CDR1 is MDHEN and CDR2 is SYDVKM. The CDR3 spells CASLASGELETQYF. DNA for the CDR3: TGTGCCAGCCTGGCTAGCGGGGAATTAGAGACCCAGTACTTC.

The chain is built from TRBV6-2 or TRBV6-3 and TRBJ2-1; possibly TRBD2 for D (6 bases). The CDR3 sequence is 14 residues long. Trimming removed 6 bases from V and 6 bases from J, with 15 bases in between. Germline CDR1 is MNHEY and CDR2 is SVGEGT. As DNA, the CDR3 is TGTGCCAGCAGCCCCGTGCGGGGAGGCAATGAGCAGTTCTTC. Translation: CASSPVRGGNEQFF.

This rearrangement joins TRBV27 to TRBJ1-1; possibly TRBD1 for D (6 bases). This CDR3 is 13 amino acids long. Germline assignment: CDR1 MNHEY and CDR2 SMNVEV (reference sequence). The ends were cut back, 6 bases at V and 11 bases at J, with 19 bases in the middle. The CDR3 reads CASSLSDRSPAFF. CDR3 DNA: TGTGCCAGCAGCTTAAGCGACAGGTCTCCGGCTTTCTTT.

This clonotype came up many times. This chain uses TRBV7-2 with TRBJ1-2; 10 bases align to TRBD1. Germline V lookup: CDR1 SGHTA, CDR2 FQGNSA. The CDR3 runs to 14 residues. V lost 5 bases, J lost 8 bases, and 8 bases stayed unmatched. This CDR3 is CASSARQGASGYTF. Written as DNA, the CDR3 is TGTGCCAGCAGCGCCAGACAGGGGGCAAGCGGCTACACCTTC.

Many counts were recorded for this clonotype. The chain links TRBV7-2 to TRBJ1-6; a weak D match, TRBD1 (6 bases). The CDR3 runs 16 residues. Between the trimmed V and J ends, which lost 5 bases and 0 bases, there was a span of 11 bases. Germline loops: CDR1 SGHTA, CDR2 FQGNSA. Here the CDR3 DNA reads TGTGCCAGCAGCCAGGACAGCAGCTCCTATAATTCACCCCTCCACTTT. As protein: CASSQDSSSYNSPLHF.

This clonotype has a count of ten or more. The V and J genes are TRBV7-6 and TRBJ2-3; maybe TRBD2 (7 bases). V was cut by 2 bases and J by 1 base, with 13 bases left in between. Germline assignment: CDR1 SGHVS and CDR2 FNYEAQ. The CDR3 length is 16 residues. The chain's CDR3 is CASSLSGGAGTDTQYF. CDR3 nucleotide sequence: TGTGCCAGCAGCTTATCGGGGGGCGCAGGCACAGATACGCAGTATTTT.

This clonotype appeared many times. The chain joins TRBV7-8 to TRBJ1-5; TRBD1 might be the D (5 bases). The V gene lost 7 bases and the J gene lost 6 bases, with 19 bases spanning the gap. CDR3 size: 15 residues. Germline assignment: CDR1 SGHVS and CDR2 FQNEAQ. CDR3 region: CASTESAGWGQPQHF. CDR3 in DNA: TGTGCCAGCACAGAGTCGGCAGGGTGGGGTCAGCCCCAGCATTTT.

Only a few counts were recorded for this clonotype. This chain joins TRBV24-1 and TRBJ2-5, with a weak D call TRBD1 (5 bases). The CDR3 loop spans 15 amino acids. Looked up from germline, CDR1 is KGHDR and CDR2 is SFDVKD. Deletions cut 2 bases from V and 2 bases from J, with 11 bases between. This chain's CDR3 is CATSDSRQPQETQYF. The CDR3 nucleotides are TGTGCCACCAGTGATTCACGACAGCCACAAGAGACCCAGTACTTC.

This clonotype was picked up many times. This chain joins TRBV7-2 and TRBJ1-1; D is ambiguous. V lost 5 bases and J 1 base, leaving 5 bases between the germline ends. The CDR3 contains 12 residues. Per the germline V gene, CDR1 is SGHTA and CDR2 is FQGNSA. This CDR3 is CASSKGNTEAFF. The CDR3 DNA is TGTGCCAGCAGCAAGGGGAACACTGAAGCTTTCTTT.

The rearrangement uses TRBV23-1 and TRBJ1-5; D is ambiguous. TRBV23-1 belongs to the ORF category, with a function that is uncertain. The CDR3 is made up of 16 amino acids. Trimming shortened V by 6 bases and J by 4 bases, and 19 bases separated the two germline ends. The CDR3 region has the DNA TGCGCCAGCAGCATTTTGACGCGGCCGAGTAATCAGCCCCAGCATTTT. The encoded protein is CASSILTRPSNQPQHF.

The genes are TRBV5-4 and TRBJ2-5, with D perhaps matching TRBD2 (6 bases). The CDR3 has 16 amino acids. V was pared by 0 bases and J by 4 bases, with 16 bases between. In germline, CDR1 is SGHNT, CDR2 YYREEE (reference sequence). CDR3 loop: CASSLGAGTDTETQYF. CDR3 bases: TGTGCCAGCAGCTTGGGGGCGGGAACGGATACAGAGACCCAGTACTTC.